This is a list of T cell receptor beta chains from one sample in a study of CD8 T cells in Susac syndrome. Each CDR3 protein gets one entry after TCRdb re-called the immunoSEQ multiplex PCR reads with MiXCR. The sample shows around 300,000 distinct CDR3 sequences, 92% of them seen only once. Specimen: CD4+ T cells from PBMCs. The source of these receptors is a human donor with multiple sclerosis. CDR3s include the opening cysteine and the closing phenylalanine or tryptophan. A D gene is named only where the DNA matches it firmly. Only some rows state a clone size, as once, few, many or a class for expanded clones.

j_call clone_size v_call d_call cdr3_nt cdr3_aa
TRBJ1-2 once TRBV6-6 NA TGTGCCACTTTCCTTTCCAGGGCGGACTATGGCTACACCTTC CATFLSRADYGYTF
TRBJ1-4 NA TRBV27 NA TGTGCCAGCAGTTTCCGTGGAGGGGGTAGGGAAAAACTGTTTTTT CASSFRGGGREKLFF
TRBJ1-5 NA TRBV20-1 NA TGCAGTGCTATGTCAACAGAACTATTTCAGCCCCAGCATTTT CSAMSTELFQPQHF
TRBJ2-3 once TRBV6-1 TRBD2 TGTGCCAGCAGGCCGGGACTAGACACAGATACGCAGTATTTT CASRPGLDTDTQYF
TRBJ2-3 NA TRBV20-1 TRBD2 TGCAGTGTTCTTAGCGGGGGGGCGGCAGATACGCAGTATTTT CSVLSGGAADTQYF
TRBJ1-6 NA TRBV5-4 NA TGTGCCAGCCGGCAGACCTATAATTCACCCCTCCACTTT CASRQTYNSPLHF
TRBJ1-2 NA TRBV5-4 NA TGTACCAGCAGAGCCTATGGGGTCTACTATGGCTACACCTTC CTSRAYGVYYGYTF
TRBJ2-7 few TRBV6-5 NA TGTGCCAGCAGTCCCTCCCACAGGATGGGCGAGCAGTACTTC CASSPSHRMGEQYF
TRBJ2-6 NA TRBV19 NA TGTGCCAGTAGTATACACACGGTTTCTGGGGCCAACGTCCTGACTTTC CASSIHTVSGANVLTF
TRBJ1-1 once TRBV7-9 NA TGTGCCAGCAGCCCGAACCTAGGACTCCCGGGGGCTTTCTTT CASSPNLGLPGAFF
TRBJ2-1 NA TRBV3-1 NA TGTGCCAGCAGCCAAGATATGCAGGTGGACAATGAGCAGTTCTTC CASSQDMQVDNEQFF
TRBJ2-5 few TRBV3-1 NA TGTGCCAGCAGCCAAGTCGAGACCCAGTACTTC CASSQVETQYF
TRBJ1-2 NA TRBV27 NA TGTGCCACCCTGTACTATGGCTACACCTTC CATLYYGYTF
TRBJ2-1 NA TRBV20-1 TRBD2 TGCAGTGCTACTAGCGGGGGATACAATGAGCAGTTCTTC CSATSGGYNEQFF
TRBJ2-7 NA TRBV5-1 NA TGCGCCAGCAGCCCGACAGCTGGCGCCTACGAGCAGTACTTC CASSPTAGAYEQYF
TRBJ2-1 once TRBV29-1 TRBD2 TGCAGCGTTGTGGGACTAGCGGGGGGCCAGCAGTTCTTC CSVVGLAGGQQFF
TRBJ1-2 NA TRBV28 NA TGTGCCAGCACGCGGCAGGGCGGCTATGGCTACACCTTC CASTRQGGYGYTF
TRBJ1-1 NA TRBV5-1 NA TGCGCCAGCAGCCCTGGGCCCGCAGGCAACACTGAAGCTTTCTTT CASSPGPAGNTEAFF
TRBJ2-1 NA TRBV6-2/TRBV6-3 TRBD2 TGTGCCAGCAGCCGACTAAAACTAGCGGGAGTCCCCAATGAGCAGTTCTTC CASSRLKLAGVPNEQFF
TRBJ2-3 NA TRBV4-1 NA TGCGCCAGCCTTGAAGTCCCGGGGGCAAGGGGGGATACGCAGTATTTT CASLEVPGARGDTQYF
TRBJ1-2 NA TRBV5-1 NA TGCGCCGGGAATTTAGGAGGGGCGCGTCTAACGTTCTATGGCTACACCTTC CAGNLGGARLTFYGYTF
TRBJ1-2 NA TRBV30 NA TGTGCCTGGAGTCTCGGGCAGGGCTATGGCTACACCTTC CAWSLGQGYGYTF
TRBJ1-1 NA TRBV2 TRBD1 TGTGCCAGCAGAGGGGACAGACACACTGAAGCTTTCTTT CASRGDRHTEAFF
TRBJ2-3 NA TRBV7-9 TRBD2 TGTGCCAGCAGCTTACCTAGCGGGGGGCCGAGCACAGATACGCAGTATTTT CASSLPSGGPSTDTQYF